The present T cell receptor (beta chain) was sequenced within a study of vaccination and CD4 T cells after COVID-19. As to treatment: approximately nine-day PBMC culture with coronavirus spike peptide pools or control peptides (ViraFEST assay). Comments on this clonotype: Its antigen is still unknown.

The Oncomine TCR Beta short-read assay was applied to DNA of cultured CD4+ T cells. TCRdb fed the PCR reads into MiXCR, producing one record per CDR3 protein. The data show about 12,000 distinct CDR3 sequences, about 70% seen once. Germline V lookup: CDR1 SGHNT, CDR2 YENEEA. After removal of 6 bases from V and 6 bases from J, the junction contained 3 bases not matched to a gene. The length of the CDR3 is 13 residues. The sequencing used CD4+ T cells from blood, cultured in vitro, collected after SARS-CoV-2 vaccination. The chain recombines TRBV11-3 with TRBJ1-2, with TRBD1 identical over 11 bases. The receptor was isolated from a human donor who received a COVID-19 vaccine. DNA for the CDR3: TGTGCCAGCAGATCGGGACAGGGGGATGGCTACACCTTC. Its translation is CASRSGQGDGYTF.